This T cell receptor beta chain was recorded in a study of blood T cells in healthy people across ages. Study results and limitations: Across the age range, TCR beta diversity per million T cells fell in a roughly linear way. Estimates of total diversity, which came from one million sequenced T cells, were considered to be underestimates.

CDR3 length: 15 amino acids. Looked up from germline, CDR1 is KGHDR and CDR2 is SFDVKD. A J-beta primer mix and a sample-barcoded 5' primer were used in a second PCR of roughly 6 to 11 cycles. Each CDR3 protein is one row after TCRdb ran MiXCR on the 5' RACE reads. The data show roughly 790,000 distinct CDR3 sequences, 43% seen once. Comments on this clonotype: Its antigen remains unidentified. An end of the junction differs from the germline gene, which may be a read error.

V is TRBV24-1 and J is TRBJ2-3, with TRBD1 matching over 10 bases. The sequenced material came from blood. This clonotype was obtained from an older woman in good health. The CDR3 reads CATSDPGQGKDTRYF. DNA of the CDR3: TGTGCCACCAGTGACCCGGGACAGGGGAAGGATACGCGGTATTTT.